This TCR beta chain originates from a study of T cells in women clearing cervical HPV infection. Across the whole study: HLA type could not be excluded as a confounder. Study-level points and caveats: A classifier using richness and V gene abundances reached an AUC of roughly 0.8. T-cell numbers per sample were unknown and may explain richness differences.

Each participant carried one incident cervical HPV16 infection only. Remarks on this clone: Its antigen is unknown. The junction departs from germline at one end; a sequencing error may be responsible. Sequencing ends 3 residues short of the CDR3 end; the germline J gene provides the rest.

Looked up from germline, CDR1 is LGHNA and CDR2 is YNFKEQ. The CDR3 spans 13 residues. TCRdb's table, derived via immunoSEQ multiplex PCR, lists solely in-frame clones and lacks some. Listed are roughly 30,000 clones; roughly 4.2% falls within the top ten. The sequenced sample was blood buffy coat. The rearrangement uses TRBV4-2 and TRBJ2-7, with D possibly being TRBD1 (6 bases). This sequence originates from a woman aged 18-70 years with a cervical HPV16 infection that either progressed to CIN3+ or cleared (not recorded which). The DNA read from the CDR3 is TGCGCCAGCAGCCAGGGGCCTTCCTACGAG. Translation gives CASSQGPSYE. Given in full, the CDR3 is CASSQGPSYEQYF.